The 21 T cell receptor beta chains given below trace back to one sample, sequenced in a study of blood T cell repertoires in COVID-19. Assay used: immunoSEQ multiplex PCR; TCRdb lists only in-frame clones, some missing. In the table there are 72,000 or so clones, roughly 80% of which are singletons. Sequencing was performed on peripheral blood. The receptors were gathered from a man aged 70-80 years who had recovered from COVID-19.

This clone was detected once. The V and J genes are TRBV5-4 and TRBJ2-1, with 10 bases aligning to TRBD2. V lost 1 base, J lost 4 bases, and 5 bases stayed unmatched. This CDR3 region has 16 residues. Per the germline V gene, CDR1 is SGHNT and CDR2 is YYREEE (reference sequence). The CDR3 sequence is CASSLTGAGGYNEQFF. The CDR3 region has the DNA TGTGCCAGCAGCTTGACGGGAGCGGGGGGGTACAATGAGCAGTTCTTC.

CDR3 nucleotides: TGTGCCAGCAGCCAAGCCGGGGGGTCTGGGGCCAACGTCCTGACTTTC. This translates into CASSQAGGSGANVLTF. V gene TRBV3-1 (or the pseudogene TRBV3-2) combines with J gene TRBJ2-6, with 7 bases identical to TRBD2. Germline CDR1 LGHDT, CDR2 YNNKEL (reference sequence). The CDR3 has 16 residues. The V gene end was trimmed by 1 base and the J gene end by 1 base; junction bases not matched to a gene: 1.

This rearrangement joins TRBV30 to TRBJ2-2; 7 bases align to TRBD1. Germline CDR1 reads GTSNPN; CDR2 reads SVGIG (reference sequence). CDR3 length: 13 amino acids. The trim removed 4 bases at V and 6 bases at J, leaving 5 bases unmatched. For the CDR3, the DNA is TGTGCCTGGAATATACAGGGGCCCGGGGAGCTGTTTTTT. Protein: CAWNIQGPGELFF.

This chain joins TRBV4-3 and TRBJ2-3; 9 positions match TRBD2. Germline CDR1 and CDR2: LGHNA and YSLEER. J lost 6 bases, V lost 4 bases, and 2 bases had no gene match. The CDR3 length is 13 residues. The CDR3 DNA reads TGCGCCAGCAGCCGTAGCGGGAGCGATACGCAGTATTTT. It codes for CASSRSGSDTQYF.

The J gene is TRBJ1-6, the V gene TRBV28; possible D gene TRBD1, 5 bases. Trimming pared 3 bases from V and 3 bases from J, leaving 12 bases between. Germline lookup yields CDR1 MDHEN and CDR2 SYDVKM. The CDR3 sequence is 16 residues long. The CDR3 DNA reads TGTGCCAGCAGTTTCATGCGGGGCCTCTATAATTCACCCCTCCACTTT. This codes for CASSFMRGLYNSPLHF.

The genes are TRBV7-2 and TRBJ1-4; 10 bases are a match to TRBD1. The CDR3 runs 15 residues. V was clipped by 5 bases and J by 8 bases; unmatched bases: 8. Germline V gene sequence: CDR1 SGHTA, CDR2 FQGNSA. The CDR3 bases are TGTGCCAGCAGCACACAGACAGGGGGCGACGAAAAACTGTTTTTT. Protein: CASSTQTGGDEKLFF.

Written as DNA, the CDR3 is TGTGCCACAAGGACTAGCGGGGATGGGGATACGCAGTATTTT. Its protein product is CATRTSGDGDTQYF. The chain combines TRBV19 with TRBJ2-3, with TRBD2 identical over 12 bases. Germline CDR1 LNHDA, CDR2 SQIVND (reference sequence). This CDR3 is 14 amino acids long. The V gene end was trimmed by 10 bases and the J gene end by 6 bases; junction bases not matched to a gene: 8.

The chain joins TRBV19 to TRBJ2-5, with unresolved D. The germline V gene encodes CDR1 LNHDA and CDR2 SQIVND (reference sequence). The CDR3 has 13 amino acids. V gave up 4 bases and J gave up 1 base, with 7 bases separating them. The CDR3 DNA is TGTGCCAGTAGTACGACGGGCCAAGAGACCCAGTACTTC. The encoded protein is CASSTTGQETQYF.

This chain links TRBV7-9 with TRBJ2-3, with a possible D match to TRBD2 (6 bases). CDR1 and CDR2 from the germline V gene are SEHNR and FQNEAQ (reference sequence). Trimming left V 5 bases short and J 0 bases short, with 18 bases between. The CDR3 loop spans 17 amino acids. The CDR3 DNA reads as TGTGCCAGCAGCCAACTCGGGGCGGGACCTAGCACAGATACGCAGTATTTT. This encodes CASSQLGAGPSTDTQYF.

This sequence joins TRBV19 and TRBJ2-7; TRBD1 matches 9 bases. This CDR3 is built from 14 residues. Trimming at V came to 4 bases and at J to 2 bases, leaving 3 bases not matched to a gene. Germline assignment: CDR1 LNHDA and CDR2 SQIVND (reference sequence). DNA of the CDR3: TGTGCCAGTAGTACCGGGACAGGGACCTACGAGCAGTACTTC. As protein: CASSTGTGTYEQYF.

The rearrangement joins TRBV6-6 to TRBJ2-5, with 7 bases identical to TRBD1. The ends lost 5 bases at V and 1 base at J; junction bases unmatched: 1. The CDR3 is 13 residues long. In germline, CDR1 is MNHNY, CDR2 SVGAGI (reference sequence). CDR3 loop: CASSRDSQETQYF. The CDR3 nucleotides are TGTGCCAGCAGTCGGGACAGCCAAGAGACCCAGTACTTC.

The rearrangement links TRBV7-2 to TRBJ2-2, with a tentative D call TRBD1 (7 bases). Looked up from germline, CDR1 is SGHTA and CDR2 is FQGNSA. The CDR3 consists of 14 residues. The V end lost 6 bases, the J end lost 4 bases, and 12 bases lay between the germline ends. The CDR3 DNA follows: TGTGCCAGCAGGGGGGGACAGAGCACCGGGGAGCTGTTTTTT. Its translation is CASRGGQSTGELFF.

This rearrangement joins TRBV19 to TRBJ2-1; a possible D gene is TRBD2 (6 bases). CDR3 length: 16 amino acids. The ends were cut back, 5 bases at V and 9 bases at J, with 23 bases in the middle. From germline, CDR1 is LNHDA and CDR2 SQIVND (reference sequence). The CDR3 region has the DNA TGTGCCAGTAGTCAGGGACCGGACGGGGGTAAGGTTGAGCAGTTCTTC. Translated, it gives CASSQGPDGGKVEQFF.

The chain joins TRBV19 to TRBJ2-3; 7 bases fit TRBD2. The CDR3 length is 16 residues. Germline CDR1 is LNHDA and CDR2 is SQIVND (reference sequence). Trimming at V came to 3 bases and at J to 2 bases, leaving 8 bases not matched to a gene. In nucleotides, the CDR3 is TGTGCCAGTAGTATCGTGTGGGGGGGGGTCACAGATACGCAGTATTTT. Its translation: CASSIVWGGVTDTQYF.

V gene TRBV2 combines with J gene TRBJ2-7; tentatively, D is TRBD2 (6 bases). V lost 8 bases and J 2 bases, leaving 13 bases between the germline ends. The CDR3 has 13 amino acids. CDR1 and CDR2 from the germline V gene are SNHLY and FYNNEI. Here the CDR3 DNA reads TGTGCCAGCGGGGGACTTACGACCTACGAGCAGTACTTC. Its translation: CASGGLTTYEQYF. Full variable domain (missing parts from reference TRBV2 and TRBJ2-7): EPEVTQTPSHQVTQMGQEVILRCVPISNHLYFYWYRQILGQKVEFLVSFYNNEISEKSEIFDDQFSVERPDGSNFTLKIRSTKLEDSAMYFCASGGLTTYEQYFGPGTRLTVT.

This clone came up once. V gene TRBV5-4 combines with J gene TRBJ2-7; a possible D gene is TRBD1 (6 bases). The germline V and J ends were trimmed by 4 bases and 2 bases, with 13 bases remaining between them. The CDR3 contains 14 residues. Germline V gene sequence: CDR1 SGHNT, CDR2 YYREEE (reference sequence). CDR3 region: CASSQQGNPYEQYF. In DNA form, the CDR3 reads TGTGCCAGCAGCCAACAGGGTAATCCCTACGAGCAGTACTTC.

The rearrangement joins TRBV11-2 to TRBJ2-7; D gene uncertain. The CDR3 length is 14 residues. The V gene lost 1 base and the J gene lost 0 bases, with 7 bases spanning the gap. Germline V gene data show CDR1 as SGHAT and CDR2 as FQNNGV. CDR3 residues: CASSLAPISYEQYF. The DNA of the CDR3 is TGTGCCAGCAGCTTAGCCCCTATCTCCTACGAGCAGTACTTC.

This clone was recorded once. This chain joins TRBV5-1 and TRBJ2-2, with D possibly TRBD1 on 5 matching bases. CDR1 SGHRS and CDR2 YFSETQ come from the germline V gene. This CDR3 is built from 15 residues. Trimming took 5 bases from V and 3 from J, leaving 14 bases between them. The CDR3 DNA reads as TGCGCCAGCAGAGGGCAGGGTTTACACACCGGGGAGCTGTTTTTT. It specifies CASRGQGLHTGELFF. Full variable domain (rest looked up from reference TRBV5-1 and TRBJ2-2): KAGVTQTPRYLIKTRGQQVTLSCSPISGHRSVSWYQQTPGQGLQFLFEYFSETQRNKGNFPGRFSGRQFSNSRSEMNVSTLELGDSALYLCASRGQGLHTGELFFGEGSRLTVL.

The V and J genes are TRBV5-1 and TRBJ2-2, with D perhaps TRBD2 (6 bases). The CDR3 is 14 amino acids. The germline V gene has CDR1 SGHRS and CDR2 YFSETQ. The V end was cut by 8 bases, the J end by 4 bases, with 15 bases between. The CDR3 DNA is TGCGCCAGTAGCCTTTGGCGGGGCACCGGGGAGCTGTTTTTT. Protein product: CASSLWRGTGELFF.

The chain employs TRBV5-4 and TRBJ2-7; no clear D gene. Germline V CDR1 and CDR2: SGHNT, YYREEE (reference sequence). This CDR3 spans 15 amino acids. Trimming took 1 base from V and 6 from J, leaving 17 bases between them. DNA for the CDR3: TGTGCCAGCAGCTTGATAAGCAGCACTTCGGGCGAGCAGTACTTC. This gives the protein CASSLISSTSGEQYF.

The chain couples TRBV5-1 to TRBJ2-2; D unclear. V lost 1 base and J lost 4, with 5 bases in between. This CDR3 is built from 13 residues. Germline CDR1 SGHRS, CDR2 YFSETQ. The chain's CDR3 is CASSLSITGELFF. In DNA, the CDR3 is TGCGCCAGCAGCTTGTCCATCACCGGGGAGCTGTTTTTT.